The source of this T cell receptor (beta chain) is a study of cytomegalovirus exposure and HLA in healthy donors. With 60 Vbeta and 13 Jbeta primers, the PCR was carried out. Only in-frame clones appear in the TCRdb table, and some are missing; sequencing was by immunoSEQ multiplex PCR. The table lists more than 75,000 clones, roughly 80% of them singletons. V was cut by 2 bases and J by 5 bases, with 12 bases left in between. Germline CDR1 reads SGHVS; CDR2 reads FQNEAQ. The CDR3 has 14 residues. The V and J genes are TRBV7-8 and TRBJ1-1; D is possibly TRBD1 (6 bases). Sequencing was performed on PBMCs. The receptor was isolated from a woman in her forties or fifties in good health and CMV-seropositive. CDR3 sequence: CASSLPGEGTEAFF. CDR3 nucleotides: TGTGCCAGCAGCTTACCAGGGGAAGGTACTGAAGCTTTCTTT.